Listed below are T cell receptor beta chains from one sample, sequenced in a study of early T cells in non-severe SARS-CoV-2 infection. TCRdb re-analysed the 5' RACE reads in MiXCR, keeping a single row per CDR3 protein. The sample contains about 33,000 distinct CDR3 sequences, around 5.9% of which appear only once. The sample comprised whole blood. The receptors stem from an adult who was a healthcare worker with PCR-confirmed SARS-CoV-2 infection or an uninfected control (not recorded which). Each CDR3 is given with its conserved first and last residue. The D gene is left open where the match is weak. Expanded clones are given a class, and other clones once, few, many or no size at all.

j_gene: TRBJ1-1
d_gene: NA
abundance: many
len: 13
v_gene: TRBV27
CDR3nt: TGTGCCAGCAGTCCGACAGGGAACACTGAAGCTTTCTTT
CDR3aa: CASSPTGNTEAFF

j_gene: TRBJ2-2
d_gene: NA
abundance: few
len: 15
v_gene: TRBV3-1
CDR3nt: TGTGCCAGTACTCCGGTGGGGGGGGCCGCCGGGGAGCTGTTTTTT
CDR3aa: CASTPVGGAAGELFF

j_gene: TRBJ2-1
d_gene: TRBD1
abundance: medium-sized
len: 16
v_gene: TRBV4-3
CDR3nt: TGCGCCAGCAGCCAAGATTCCGGGACAGGGGGCAATGAGCAGTTCTTC
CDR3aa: CASSQDSGTGGNEQFF

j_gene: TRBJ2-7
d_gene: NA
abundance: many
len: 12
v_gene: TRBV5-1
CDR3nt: TGCGCCAGCAGCTCCGACGGATACGAGCAGTACTTC
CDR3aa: CASSSDGYEQYF

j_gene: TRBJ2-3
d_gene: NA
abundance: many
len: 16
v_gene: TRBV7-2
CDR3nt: TGTGCCAGCAGCTTAGGAGGCGGGGTCGGTGGAGATACGCAGTATTTT
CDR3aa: CASSLGGGVGGDTQYF

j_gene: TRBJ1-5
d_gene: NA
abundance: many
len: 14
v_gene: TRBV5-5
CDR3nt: TGTGCCAGCAGCTTGGCCGGGGGGTCGCAGCCCCAGCATTTT
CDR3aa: CASSLAGGSQPQHF

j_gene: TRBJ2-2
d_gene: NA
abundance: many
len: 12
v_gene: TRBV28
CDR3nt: TGTGCCAGCAGTCGTTCCACCGGGGAGCTGTTTTTT
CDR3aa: CASSRSTGELFF

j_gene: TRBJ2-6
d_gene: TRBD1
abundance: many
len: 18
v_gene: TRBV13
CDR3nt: TGTGCCAGCAGCTTGAGGACAGGCCAAATCGCTGGGGCCAACGTCCTGACTTTC
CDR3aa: CASSLRTGQIAGANVLTF

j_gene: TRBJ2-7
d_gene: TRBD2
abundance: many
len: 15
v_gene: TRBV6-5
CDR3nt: TGTGCCAGCCGGCGAGCGGGGGACCCGCACTACGAGCAGTACTTC
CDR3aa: CASRRAGDPHYEQYF

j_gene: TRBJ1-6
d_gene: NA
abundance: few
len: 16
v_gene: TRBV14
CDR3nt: TGTGCCAGCAGCCAAGAGATGGGCAGGGGAAATTCACCCCTCCACTTT
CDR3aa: CASSQEMGRGNSPLHF

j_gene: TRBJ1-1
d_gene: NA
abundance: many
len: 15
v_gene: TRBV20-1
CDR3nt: TGCAGTGCTAGAGATCTCGGACAGTCGAACACTGAAGCTTTCTTT
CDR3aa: CSARDLGQSNTEAFF

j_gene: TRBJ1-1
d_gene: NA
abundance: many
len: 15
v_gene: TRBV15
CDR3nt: TGTGCCACCAGCAGAGAGAAGGGTCTGAACACTGAAGCTTTCTTT
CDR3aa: CATSREKGLNTEAFF

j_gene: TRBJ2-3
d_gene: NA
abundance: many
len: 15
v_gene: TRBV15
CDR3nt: TGTGCCACCAGCAGAGGGGACGCAAGCACAGATACGCAGTATTTT
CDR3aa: CATSRGDASTDTQYF

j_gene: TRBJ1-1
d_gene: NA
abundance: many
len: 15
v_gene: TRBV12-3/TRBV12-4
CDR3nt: TGTGCCAGCAGTTTAGTCAGAGGGGTGAACACTGAAGCTTTCTTT
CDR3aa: CASSLVRGVNTEAFF

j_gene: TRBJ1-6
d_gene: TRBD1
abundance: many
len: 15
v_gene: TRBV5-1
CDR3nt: TGCGCCAGCAGCCTGGGACAGGGCGGCGATTCACCCCTCCACTTT
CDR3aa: CASSLGQGGDSPLHF

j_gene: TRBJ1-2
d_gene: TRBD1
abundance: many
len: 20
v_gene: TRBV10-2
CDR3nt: TGCGCCAGCAGTGTCCCGGTCCCCCCTACCGACAGGGGGCTTGACTATGGCTACACCTTC
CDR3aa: CASSVPVPPTDRGLDYGYTF

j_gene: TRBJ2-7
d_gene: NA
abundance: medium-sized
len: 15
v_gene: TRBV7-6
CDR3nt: TGTGCCAGCAGCGCCGGGATAGGTTACTCCTACGAGCAGTACTTC
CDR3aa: CASSAGIGYSYEQYF

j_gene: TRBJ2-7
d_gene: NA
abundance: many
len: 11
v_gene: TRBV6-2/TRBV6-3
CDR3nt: TGTGCCAGCAGTTACCCCAACGAGCAGTACTTC
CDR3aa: CASSYPNEQYF

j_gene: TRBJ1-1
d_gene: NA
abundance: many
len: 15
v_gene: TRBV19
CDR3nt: TGTGCCAGTAGTATAGCGTCAGGGCTGAACACTGAAGCTTTCTTT
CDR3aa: CASSIASGLNTEAFF

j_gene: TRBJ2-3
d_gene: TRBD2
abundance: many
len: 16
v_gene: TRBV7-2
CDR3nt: TGTGCCAGCAGCCTAATAGCGGGGGGTAGCACAGATACGCAGTATTTT
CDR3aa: CASSLIAGGSTDTQYF

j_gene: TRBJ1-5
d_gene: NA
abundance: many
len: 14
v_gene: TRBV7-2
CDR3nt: TGTGCCAGCAGTGTGTGGGGGGACAATCAGCCCCAGCATTTT
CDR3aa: CASSVWGDNQPQHF

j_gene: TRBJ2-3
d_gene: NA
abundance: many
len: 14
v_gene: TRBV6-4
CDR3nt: TGTGCCAGCAGTGATGGCTTGCTCACAGATACGCAGTATTTT
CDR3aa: CASSDGLLTDTQYF

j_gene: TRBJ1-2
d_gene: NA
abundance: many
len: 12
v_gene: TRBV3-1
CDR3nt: TGTGCCAGCAGCCAGGGCCACTATGGCTACACCTTC
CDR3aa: CASSQGHYGYTF

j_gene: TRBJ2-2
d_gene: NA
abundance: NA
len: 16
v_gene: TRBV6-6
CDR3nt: TGTGCCAGCAGTGACTCCGGGTTCACCTGGACCGGGGAGCTGTTTTTT
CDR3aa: CASSDSGFTWTGELFF

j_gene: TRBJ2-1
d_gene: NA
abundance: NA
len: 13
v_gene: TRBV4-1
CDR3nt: TGCGCCAGCAGCCAAAGCAGCTACAATGAGCAGTTCTTC
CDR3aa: CASSQSSYNEQFF

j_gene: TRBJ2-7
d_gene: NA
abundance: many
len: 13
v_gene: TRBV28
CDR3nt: TGTGCCAGCAGTCCCGGGACGACCTACGAGCAGTACTTC
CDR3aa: CASSPGTTYEQYF

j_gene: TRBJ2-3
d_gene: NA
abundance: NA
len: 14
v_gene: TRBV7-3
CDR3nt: TGTGCCAGCAGCCCCCTAGGTTCGGGAGATACGCAGTATTTT
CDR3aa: CASSPLGSGDTQYF

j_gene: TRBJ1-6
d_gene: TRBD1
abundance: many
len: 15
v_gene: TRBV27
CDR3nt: TGTGCCAGCAGTTTGAGTGACAGGGGCCGCTCACCCCTCCACTTT
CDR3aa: CASSLSDRGRSPLHF

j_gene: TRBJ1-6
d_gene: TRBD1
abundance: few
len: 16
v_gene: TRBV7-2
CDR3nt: TGTGCCAGCAGGGGGACAGGGGGCGTATTTAATTCACCCCTCCACTTT
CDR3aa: CASRGTGGVFNSPLHF

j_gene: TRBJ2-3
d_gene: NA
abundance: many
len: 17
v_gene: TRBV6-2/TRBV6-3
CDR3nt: TGTGCCAGCAGTTACACCCCCGGGGTAGGGGCTGAAGATACGCAGTATTTT
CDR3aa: CASSYTPGVGAEDTQYF